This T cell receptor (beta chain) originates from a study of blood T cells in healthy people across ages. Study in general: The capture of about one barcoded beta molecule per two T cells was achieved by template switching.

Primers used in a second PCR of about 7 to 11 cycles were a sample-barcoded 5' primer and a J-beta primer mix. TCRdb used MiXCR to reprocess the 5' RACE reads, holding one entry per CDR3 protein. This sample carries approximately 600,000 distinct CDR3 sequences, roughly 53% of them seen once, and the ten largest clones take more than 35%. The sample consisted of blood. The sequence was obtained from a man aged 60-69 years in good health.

Here the CDR3 reads CASSPGTSGGAAGYMETQYF. The CDR3 DNA is TGTGCCAGCAGTCCCGGGACTAGCGGGGGGGCGGCAGGATATATGGAGACCCAGTACTTC. This chain links TRBV12-3 or TRBV12-4 with TRBJ2-5, with TRBD2 matching over 16 bases. CDR3 length: 20 residues. The J segment lost 5 bases and the V segment lost 5 bases, leaving 17 bases of the junction unmatched.